Listed here are 3 T cell receptor beta chains from one sample, sequenced in a study of T cells after yellow fever vaccination. A single record per CDR3 protein comes from TCRdb applying MiXCR to the 5' RACE reads. The sample records approximately 260,000 distinct CDR3 sequences, under 15% being singletons. This specimen was CD4+ T cells sorted from PBMCs, taken 45 days after the yellow fever booster vaccination. These receptor sequences come from a man aged 30 to 39 who received the YFV17D yellow fever vaccine.

The V call is TRBV20-1, the J call TRBJ2-1; D not resolved. Trimming took off 3 bases at V and 5 bases at J, with 14 bases between the two ends. CDR1 DFQATT and CDR2 SNEGSKA come from the germline V gene (reference sequence). The CDR3 length is 14 residues. The CDR3 is CSARPPYVNNEQFF. The CDR3 coding sequence is TGCAGTGCTAGGCCCCCTTATGTTAACAATGAGCAGTTCTTC.

This clonotype was seen a few times. The genes are TRBV12-3 or TRBV12-4 and TRBJ2-1; D may be TRBD1 or TRBD2 (5 bases each). This CDR3 is built from 13 residues. V was clipped by 5 bases and J by 6 bases, with 11 bases between them. This CDR3 reads CASSAGTVNEQFF. The CDR3 bases are TGTGCCAGCAGTGCCGGGACGGTCAATGAGCAGTTCTTC.

This clonotype came up a few times. This chain uses TRBV5-1 with TRBJ2-2; 7 bases agree with TRBD1. V shed 3 bases, J shed 6 bases, and the junction held 5 bases outside the gene matches. This CDR3 is 14 amino acids long. In germline, CDR1 is SGHRS, CDR2 YFSETQ. This CDR3 is CASSWGQPPGELFF. As DNA, the CDR3 is TGCGCCAGCAGCTGGGGACAGCCCCCCGGGGAGCTGTTTTTT.